This T cell receptor (beta chain) was sequenced during a study of CD8+ T cells in alopecia areata. Study-level background: Treated patients were scored for severity by percent of scalp affected.

Germline V lookup: CDR1 MNHEY, CDR2 SMNVEV (reference sequence). V lost 5 bases and J lost 3, with 15 bases in between. The CDR3 spans 15 residues. Treatment described: oral pan-JAK inhibitor, 5-10 mg twice daily. As the sequencing template, cDNA was produced by extracting RNA and reverse transcribing it. Assay used: immunoSEQ multiplex PCR; TCRdb lists only in-frame clones, some missing. The repertoire holds some 190,000 clones, with roughly 60% as singletons. V usage is TRBV27 and J usage is TRBJ2-3, with D perhaps TRBD2 (6 bases). The source was CD4+ T cells sorted from blood, collected at week 24, from a patient treated with tofacitinib. The clonotype originates from a human donor with alopecia areata. The CDR3 nucleotides read TGTGCCAGCAGTCCGCCCGGGACTCCGACAGATACGCAGTATTTT. Protein sequence: CASSPPGTPTDTQYF.